These T cell receptor beta chains were read from a single sample in a study of PD-1 blockade in classical Hodgkin lymphoma. TCRdb's copy holds only in-frame clones and misses some; the assay was immunoSEQ multiplex PCR. The sample lists 20,000 to 25,000 clones, under 85% occurring once. Source: peripheral blood mononuclear cells (PBMCs), taken before the fourth cycle of nivolumab. These receptors all stem from a human donor with classical Hodgkin lymphoma. Both conserved end residues are part of each CDR3. D genes are given only for firm matches. The size of a clone is reported for some rows only, either as once, few or many, or as a class for expanded clones.

d_call | j_call | v_call | cdr3_length | clone_size | cdr3_aa
. | TRBJ1-1 | TRBV20-1 | 11 | . | CSALGQIEAFF
. | TRBJ1-1 | TRBV7-6 | 11 | . | CASSMTGEAFF
. | TRBJ1-2 | TRBV6-6 | 14 | . | CASSYQGVVYGYTF
TRBD2 | TRBJ2-5 | TRBV7-2 | 16 | . | CASSERGSASQETQYF
TRBD2 | TRBJ2-5 | TRBV5-1 | 16 | . | CASSLGREASQETQYF
. | TRBJ1-1 | TRBV28 | 14 | . | CASSLEGPYTEAFF
. | TRBJ1-1 | TRBV19 | 12 | . | CASSIGYTEAFF
. | TRBJ2-3 | TRBV5-1 | 16 | . | CASSLGNSGYTDTQYF
. | TRBJ2-1 | TRBV13 | 11 | . | CASSFHNEQFF
. | TRBJ1-6 | TRBV27 | 14 | . | CASSFRQLYSPLHF
. | TRBJ1-5 | TRBV4-2 | 16 | . | CASSQGRGGGNQPQHF
TRBD1 | TRBJ2-5 | TRBV5-8 | 15 | . | CASSPGQGRSETQYF
. | TRBJ1-4 | TRBV7-9 | 17 | . | CASSLVGSQAPNEKLFF
TRBD1 | TRBJ2-7 | TRBV10-3 | 11 | few | CATRTGVEQYF
TRBD1 | TRBJ2-2 | TRBV10-3 | 15 | . | CAISVGQGYTGELFF
. | TRBJ1-2 | TRBV7-9 | 15 | . | CASSLDGLMGYGYTF
. | TRBJ2-5 | TRBV18 | 15 | few | CASSPRGKGPETQYF
TRBD1 | TRBJ1-2 | TRBV28 | 14 | . | CASSSQQGLGGYTF
. | TRBJ2-7 | TRBV29-1 | 12 | . | CSATGSSYEQYF
. | TRBJ2-2 | TRBV10-3 | 13 | . | CAISDTNTGELFF
. | TRBJ1-3 | TRBV6-5 | 15 | . | CASSYSIGAGNTIYF
. | TRBJ1-1 | TRBV4-1 | 13 | . | CATGRGSNTEAFF
. | TRBJ2-5 | TRBV6-5 | 16 | . | CASSYSMGRAQETQYF
. | TRBJ2-7 | TRBV6-5 | 14 | medium-sized | CASSVVVGDYEQYF
. | TRBJ1-3 | TRBV19 | 16 | . | CASRPGHMVSGNTIYF
. | TRBJ2-7 | TRBV10-3 | 13 | . | CAISDSSVYKQYF
. | TRBJ2-1 | TRBV19 | 15 | . | CASSIGLSSYNEQFF
. | TRBJ2-7 | TRBV7-2 | 12 | . | CASSHTGGEQYF
. | TRBJ1-1 | TRBV25-1 | 13 | . | CASSRAENTEAFF